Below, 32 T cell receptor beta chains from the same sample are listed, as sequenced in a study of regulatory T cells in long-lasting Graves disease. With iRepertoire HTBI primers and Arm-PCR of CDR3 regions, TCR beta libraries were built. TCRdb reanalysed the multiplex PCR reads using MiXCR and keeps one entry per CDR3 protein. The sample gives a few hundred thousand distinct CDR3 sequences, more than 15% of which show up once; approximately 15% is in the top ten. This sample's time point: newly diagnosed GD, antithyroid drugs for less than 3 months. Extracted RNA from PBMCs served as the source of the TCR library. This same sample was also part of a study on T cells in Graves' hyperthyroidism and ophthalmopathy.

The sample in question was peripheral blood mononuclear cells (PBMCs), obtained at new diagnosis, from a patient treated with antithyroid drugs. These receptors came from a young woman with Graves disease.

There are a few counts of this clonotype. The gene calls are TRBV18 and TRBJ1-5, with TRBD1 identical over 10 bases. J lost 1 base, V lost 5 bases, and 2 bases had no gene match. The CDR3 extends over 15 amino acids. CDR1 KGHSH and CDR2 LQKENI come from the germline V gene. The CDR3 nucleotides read TGTGCCAGCTCAGGGACAGGGGAGAGCAATCAGCCCCAGCATTTT. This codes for CASSGTGESNQPQHF. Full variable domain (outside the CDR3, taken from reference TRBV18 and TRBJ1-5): NAGVMQNPRHLVRRRGQEARLRCSPMKGHSHVYWYRQLPEEGLKFMVYLQKENIIDESGMPKERFSAEFPKEGPSILRIQQVVRGDSAAYFCASSGTGESNQPQHFGDGTRLSIL.

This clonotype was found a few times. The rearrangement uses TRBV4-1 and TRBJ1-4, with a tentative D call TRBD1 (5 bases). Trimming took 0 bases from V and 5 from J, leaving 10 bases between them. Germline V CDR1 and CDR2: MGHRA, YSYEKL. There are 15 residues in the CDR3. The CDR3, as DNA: TGCGCCAGCAGCCAAGATGGGACGGAAAATGAAAAACTGTTTTTT. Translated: CASSQDGTENEKLFF.

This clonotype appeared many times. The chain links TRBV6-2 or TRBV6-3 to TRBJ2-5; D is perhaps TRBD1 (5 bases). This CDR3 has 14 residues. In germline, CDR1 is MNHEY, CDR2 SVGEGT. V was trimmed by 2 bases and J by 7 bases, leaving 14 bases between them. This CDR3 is CASSYRGHRGTQYF. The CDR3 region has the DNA TGTGCCAGCAGTTACAGGGGCCACCGAGGGACCCAGTACTTC.

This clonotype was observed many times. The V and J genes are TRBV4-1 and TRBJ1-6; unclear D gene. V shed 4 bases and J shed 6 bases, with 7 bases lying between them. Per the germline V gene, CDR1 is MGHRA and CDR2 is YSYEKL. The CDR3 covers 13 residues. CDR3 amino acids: CASSLALNSPLHF. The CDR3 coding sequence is TGCGCCAGCAGCCTAGCCCTTAATTCACCCCTCCACTTT.

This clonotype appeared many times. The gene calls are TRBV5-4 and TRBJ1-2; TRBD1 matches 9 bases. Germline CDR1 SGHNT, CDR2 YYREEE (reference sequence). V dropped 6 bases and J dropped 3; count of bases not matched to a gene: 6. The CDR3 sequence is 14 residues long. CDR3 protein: CASTRDRVDYGYTF. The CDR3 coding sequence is TGTGCCAGCACCCGGGACAGGGTGGACTATGGCTACACCTTC.

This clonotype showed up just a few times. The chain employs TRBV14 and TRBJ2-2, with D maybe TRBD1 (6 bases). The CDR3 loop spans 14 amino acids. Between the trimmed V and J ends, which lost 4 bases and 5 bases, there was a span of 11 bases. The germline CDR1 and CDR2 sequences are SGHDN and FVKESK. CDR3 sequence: CASSRHQGTGELFF. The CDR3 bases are TGTGCCAGCAGCCGCCACCAGGGGACCGGGGAGCTGTTTTTT.

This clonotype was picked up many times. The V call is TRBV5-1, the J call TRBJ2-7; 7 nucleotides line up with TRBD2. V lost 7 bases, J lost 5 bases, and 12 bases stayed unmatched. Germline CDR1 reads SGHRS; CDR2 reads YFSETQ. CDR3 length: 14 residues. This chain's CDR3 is CASQHGGGEDEQYF. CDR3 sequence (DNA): TGCGCCAGCCAACACGGGGGAGGGGAAGACGAGCAGTACTTC.

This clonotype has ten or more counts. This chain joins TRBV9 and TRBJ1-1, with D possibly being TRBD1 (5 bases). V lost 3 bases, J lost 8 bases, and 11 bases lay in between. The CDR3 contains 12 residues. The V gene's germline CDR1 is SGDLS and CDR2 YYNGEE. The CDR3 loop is CASSAPGLEAFF. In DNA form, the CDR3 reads TGTGCCAGCAGCGCCCCGGGACTAGAAGCTTTCTTT. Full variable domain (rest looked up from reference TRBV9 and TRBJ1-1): DSGVTQTPKHLITATGQRVTLRCSPRSGDLSVYWYQQSLDQGLQFLIQYYNGEERAKGNILERFSAQQFPDLHSELNLSSLELGDSALYFCASSAPGLEAFFGQGTRLTVV.

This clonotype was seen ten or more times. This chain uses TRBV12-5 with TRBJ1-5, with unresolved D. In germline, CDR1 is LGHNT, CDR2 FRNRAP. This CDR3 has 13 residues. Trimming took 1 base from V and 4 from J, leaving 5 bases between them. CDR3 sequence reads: CASGLDRNQPQHF. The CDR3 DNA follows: TGTGCTAGTGGTTTGGACCGGAATCAGCCCCAGCATTTT.

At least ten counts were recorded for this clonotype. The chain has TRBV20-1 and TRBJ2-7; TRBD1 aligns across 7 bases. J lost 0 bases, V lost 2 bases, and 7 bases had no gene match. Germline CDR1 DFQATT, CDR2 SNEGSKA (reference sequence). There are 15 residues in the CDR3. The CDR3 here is CSARQTGQSSYEQYF. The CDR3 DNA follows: TGCAGTGCTAGACAGACAGGGCAAAGCTCCTACGAGCAGTACTTC.

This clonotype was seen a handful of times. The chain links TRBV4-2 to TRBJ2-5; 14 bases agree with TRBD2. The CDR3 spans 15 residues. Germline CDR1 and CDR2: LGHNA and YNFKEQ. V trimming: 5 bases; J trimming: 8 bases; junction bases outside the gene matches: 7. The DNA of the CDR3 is TGTGCCAGCAGCAGGACTAGCGGGGGGCCCCAAACCCAGTACTTC. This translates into CASSRTSGGPQTQYF.

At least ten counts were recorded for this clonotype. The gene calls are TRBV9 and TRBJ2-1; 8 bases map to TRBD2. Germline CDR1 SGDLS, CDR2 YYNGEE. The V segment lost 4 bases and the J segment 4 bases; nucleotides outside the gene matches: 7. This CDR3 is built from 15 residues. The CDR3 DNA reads TGTGCCAGCAGCTCCTCCGGGACTAGTTACAATGAGCAGTTCTTC. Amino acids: CASSSSGTSYNEQFF.

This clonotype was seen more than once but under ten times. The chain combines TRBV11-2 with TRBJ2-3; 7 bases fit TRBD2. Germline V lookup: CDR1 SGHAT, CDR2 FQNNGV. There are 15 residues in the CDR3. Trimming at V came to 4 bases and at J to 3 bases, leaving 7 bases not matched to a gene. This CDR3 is CASSWGGEVTDTQYF. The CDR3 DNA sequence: TGTGCCAGCAGCTGGGGGGGGGAGGTAACAGATACGCAGTATTTT.

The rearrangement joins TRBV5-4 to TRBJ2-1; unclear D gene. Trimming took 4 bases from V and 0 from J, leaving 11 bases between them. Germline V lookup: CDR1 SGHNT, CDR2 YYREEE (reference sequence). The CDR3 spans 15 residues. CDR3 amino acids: CASSTRLASYNEQFF. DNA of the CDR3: TGTGCCAGCAGCACTCGGTTAGCCTCCTACAATGAGCAGTTCTTC.

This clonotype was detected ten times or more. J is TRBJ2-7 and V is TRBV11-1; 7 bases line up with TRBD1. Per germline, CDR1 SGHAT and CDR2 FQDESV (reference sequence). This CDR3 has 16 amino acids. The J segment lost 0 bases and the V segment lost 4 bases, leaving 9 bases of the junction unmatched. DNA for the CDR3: TGTGCCAGCAGCTCAGGACCCGGGACAGCCTCCTACGAGCAGTACTTC. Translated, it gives CASSSGPGTASYEQYF. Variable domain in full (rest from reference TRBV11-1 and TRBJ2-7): EAEVAQSPRYKITEKSQAVAFWCDPISGHATLYWYRQILGQGPELLVQFQDESVVDDSQLPKDRFSAERLKGVDSTLKIQPAELGDSAMYLCASSSGPGTASYEQYFGPGTRLTVT.

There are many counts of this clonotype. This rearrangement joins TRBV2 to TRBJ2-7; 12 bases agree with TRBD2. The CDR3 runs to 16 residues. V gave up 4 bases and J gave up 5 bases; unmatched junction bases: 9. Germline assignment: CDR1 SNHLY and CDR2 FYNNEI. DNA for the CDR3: TGTGCCAGCAGTGGTGCTAGCGGGAGGGCCGGCGACGAGCAGTACTTC. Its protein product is CASSGASGRAGDEQYF. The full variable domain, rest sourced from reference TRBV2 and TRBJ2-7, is EPEVTQTPSHQVTQMGQEVILRCVPISNHLYFYWYRQILGQKVEFLVSFYNNEISEKSEIFDDQFSVERPDGSNFTLKIRSTKLEDSAMYFCASSGASGRAGDEQYFGPGTRLTVT.

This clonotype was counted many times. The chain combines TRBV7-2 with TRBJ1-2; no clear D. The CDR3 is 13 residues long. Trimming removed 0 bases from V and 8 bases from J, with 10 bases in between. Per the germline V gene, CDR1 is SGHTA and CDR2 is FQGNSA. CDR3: CASSLARHRGYTF. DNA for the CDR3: TGTGCCAGCAGCTTAGCGCGGCATCGGGGCTACACCTTC.

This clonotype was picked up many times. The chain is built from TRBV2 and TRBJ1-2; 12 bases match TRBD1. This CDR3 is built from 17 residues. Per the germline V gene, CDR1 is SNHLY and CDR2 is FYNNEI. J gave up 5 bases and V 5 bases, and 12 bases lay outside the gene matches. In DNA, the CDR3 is TGTGCCAGCAGTAAAAGGGACAGGGGGCTCGTAGGATATGGCTACACCTTC. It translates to CASSKRDRGLVGYGYTF.

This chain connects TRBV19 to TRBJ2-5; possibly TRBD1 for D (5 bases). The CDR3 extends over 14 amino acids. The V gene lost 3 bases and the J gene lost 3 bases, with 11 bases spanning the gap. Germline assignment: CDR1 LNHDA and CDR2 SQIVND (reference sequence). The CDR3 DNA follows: TGTGCCAGTAGTATGGGTGGACATGAAGAGACCCAGTACTTC. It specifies CASSMGGHEETQYF.

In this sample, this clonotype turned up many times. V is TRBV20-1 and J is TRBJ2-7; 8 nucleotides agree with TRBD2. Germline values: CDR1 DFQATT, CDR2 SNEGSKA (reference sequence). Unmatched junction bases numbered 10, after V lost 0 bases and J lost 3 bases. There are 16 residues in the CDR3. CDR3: CSARDSGNPLLYEQYF. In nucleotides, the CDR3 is TGCAGTGCTAGAGATAGCGGGAACCCACTACTCTACGAGCAGTACTTC.

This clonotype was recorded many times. The CDR3 nucleotides read TGTGCCAGCAGTTACTCGCCAGTGTACCAAGAGACCCAGTACTTC. Its translation: CASSYSPVYQETQYF. This rearrangement joins TRBV6-2 or TRBV6-3 to TRBJ2-5; D uncertain. The germline V gene encodes CDR1 MNHEY and CDR2 SVGEGT. The ends were cut back, 0 bases at V and 0 bases at J, with 8 bases in the middle. CDR3 length equals 15 residues.

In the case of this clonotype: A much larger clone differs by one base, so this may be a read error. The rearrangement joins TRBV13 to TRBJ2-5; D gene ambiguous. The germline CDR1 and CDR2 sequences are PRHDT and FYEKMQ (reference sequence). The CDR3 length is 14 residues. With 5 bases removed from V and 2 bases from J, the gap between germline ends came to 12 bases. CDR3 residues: CASSRETPQETQYF. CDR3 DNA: TGTGCCAGCAGCCGTGAGACACCTCAAGAGACCCAGTACTTC.

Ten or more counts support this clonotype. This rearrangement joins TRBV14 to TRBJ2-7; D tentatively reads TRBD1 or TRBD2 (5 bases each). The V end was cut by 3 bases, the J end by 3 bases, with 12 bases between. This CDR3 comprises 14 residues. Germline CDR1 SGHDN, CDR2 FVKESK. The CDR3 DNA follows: TGTGCCAGCAGCCATCCAAGGGACCTCTACGAGCAGTACTTC. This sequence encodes CASSHPRDLYEQYF.

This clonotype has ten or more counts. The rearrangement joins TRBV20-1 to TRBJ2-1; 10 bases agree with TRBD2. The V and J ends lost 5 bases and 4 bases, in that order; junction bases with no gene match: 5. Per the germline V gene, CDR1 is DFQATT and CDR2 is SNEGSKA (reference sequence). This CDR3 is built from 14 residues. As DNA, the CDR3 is TGCAGTGCTCTAGCGGGGGCCCGGTACAATGAGCAGTTCTTC. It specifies CSALAGARYNEQFF.

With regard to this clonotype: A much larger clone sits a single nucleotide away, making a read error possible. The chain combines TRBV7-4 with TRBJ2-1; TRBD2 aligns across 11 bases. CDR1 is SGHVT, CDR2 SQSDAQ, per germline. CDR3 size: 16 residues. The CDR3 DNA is TGTGCCAGCAGCGTAGCGGGGGGGGGCCAGACCTACGAGCAGTTCTTC. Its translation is CASSVAGGGQTYEQFF.

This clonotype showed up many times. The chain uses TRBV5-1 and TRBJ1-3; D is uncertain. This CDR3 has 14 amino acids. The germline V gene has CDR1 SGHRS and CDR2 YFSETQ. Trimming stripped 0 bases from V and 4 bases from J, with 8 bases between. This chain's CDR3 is CASSLGVQGNTIYF. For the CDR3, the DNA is TGCGCCAGCAGCTTGGGGGTGCAAGGAAACACCATATATTTT.

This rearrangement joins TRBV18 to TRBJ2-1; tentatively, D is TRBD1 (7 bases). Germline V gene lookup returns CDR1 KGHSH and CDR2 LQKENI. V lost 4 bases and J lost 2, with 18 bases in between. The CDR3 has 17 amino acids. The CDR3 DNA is TGTGCCAGCTCACGGCCCCAGGGGGGCCAAACCTACAATGAGCAGTTCTTC. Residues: CASSRPQGGQTYNEQFF.

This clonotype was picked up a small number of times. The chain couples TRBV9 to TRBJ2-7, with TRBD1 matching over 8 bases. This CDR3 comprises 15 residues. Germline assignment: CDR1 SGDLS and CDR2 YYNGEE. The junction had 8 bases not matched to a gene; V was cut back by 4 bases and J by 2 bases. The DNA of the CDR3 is TGTGCCAGCAGCCCAGGGGGCGGCTCGGCCTACGAGCAGTACTTC. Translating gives CASSPGGGSAYEQYF.

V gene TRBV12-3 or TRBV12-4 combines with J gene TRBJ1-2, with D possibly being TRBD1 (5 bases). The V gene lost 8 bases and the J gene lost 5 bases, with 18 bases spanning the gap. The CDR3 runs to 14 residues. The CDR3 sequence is CASGPFRGQYGYTF. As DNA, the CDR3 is TGTGCCAGCGGTCCCTTCCGGGGCCAGTATGGCTACACCTTC.

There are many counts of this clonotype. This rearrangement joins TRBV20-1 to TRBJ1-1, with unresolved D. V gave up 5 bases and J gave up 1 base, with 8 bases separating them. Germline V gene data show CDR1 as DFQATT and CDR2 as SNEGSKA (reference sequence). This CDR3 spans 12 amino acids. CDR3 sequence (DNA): TGCAGTGCTCTGACCTGGAACACTGAAGCTTTCTTT. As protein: CSALTWNTEAFF.

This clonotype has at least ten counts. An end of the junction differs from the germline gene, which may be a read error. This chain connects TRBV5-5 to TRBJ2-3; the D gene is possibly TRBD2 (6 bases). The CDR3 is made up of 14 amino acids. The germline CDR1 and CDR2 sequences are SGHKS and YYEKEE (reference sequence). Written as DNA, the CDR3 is TGCGCCAGCAGCTTTGGGACTAGCACAGATACGCAGTATTTT. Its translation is CASSFGTSTDTQYF.

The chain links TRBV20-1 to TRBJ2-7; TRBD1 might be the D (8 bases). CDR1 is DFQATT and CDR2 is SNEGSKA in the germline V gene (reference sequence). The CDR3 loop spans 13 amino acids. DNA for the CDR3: TGCGGTTACAGGGGGGGAAGATCCTACGAGCAGTACTTC. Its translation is CGYRGGRSYEQYF.